This TCR beta chain derives from a study of cytomegalovirus exposure and HLA in healthy donors. Study-wide points: Sequencing likely produced, as an artifact, a cluster of highly shared sequence variants.

As concerns this clone: Its antigen is undetermined.

V lost 8 bases, J lost 1 base, and 8 bases stayed unmatched. This CDR3 contains 14 residues. Germline V gene sequence: CDR1 SGHRS, CDR2 YFSETQ. Researchers ran the PCR with 60 Vbeta and 13 Jbeta primers. Repertoires were generated with immunoSEQ multiplex PCR, while TCRdb's copy carries only in-frame clones and drops some. Of around 150,000 clones listed, 80% to 85% are singletons. This sequence originates from a male donor in good health and CMV-seropositive. The V gene is TRBV5-1, the J gene TRBJ1-1; 7 bases are shared with TRBD1. Sequencing input: PBMCs. In DNA, the CDR3 is TGCGCCAGTTTTGCGACAGGGCCGAACACTGAAGCTTTCTTT. This translates into CASFATGPNTEAFF.